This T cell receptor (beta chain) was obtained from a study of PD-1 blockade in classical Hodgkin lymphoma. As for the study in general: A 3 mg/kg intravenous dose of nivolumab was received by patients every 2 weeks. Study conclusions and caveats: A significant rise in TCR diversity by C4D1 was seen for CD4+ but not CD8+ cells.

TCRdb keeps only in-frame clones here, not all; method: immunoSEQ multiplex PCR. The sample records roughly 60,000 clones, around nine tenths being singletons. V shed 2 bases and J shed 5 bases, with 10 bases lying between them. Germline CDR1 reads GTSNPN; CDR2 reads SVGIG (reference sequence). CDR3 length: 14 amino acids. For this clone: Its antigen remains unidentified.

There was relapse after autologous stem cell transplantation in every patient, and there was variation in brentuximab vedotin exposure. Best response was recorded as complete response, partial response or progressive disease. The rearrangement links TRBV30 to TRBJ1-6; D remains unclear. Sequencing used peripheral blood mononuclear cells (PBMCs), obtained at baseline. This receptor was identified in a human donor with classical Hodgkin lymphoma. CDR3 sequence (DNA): TGTGCCTGGAGTCCCCAGTGGGATAATTCACCCCTCCACTTT. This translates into CAWSPQWDNSPLHF.